Listed here are 16 T cell receptor beta chains from one sample, sequenced in a study of blood T cell repertoires in COVID-19. Method: immunoSEQ multiplex PCR; TCRdb's copy keeps in-frame clones and lacks some. The sample includes approximately 240,000 clones, approximately 85% of them seen just once. Sequencing was performed on peripheral blood. The receptor set was obtained from a man aged 45-60 years who had recovered from COVID-19.

The chain carries TRBV6-5 and TRBJ1-5; D not resolved. CDR1 is MNHEY, CDR2 SVGAGI, per germline. The CDR3 runs to 14 residues. Between the trimmed V and J ends, which lost 9 bases and 7 bases, there was a span of 19 bases. This CDR3 is CASNFLEGRQPQHF. CDR3 nucleotides: TGTGCCAGTAATTTTCTTGAGGGCCGCCAGCCCCAGCATTTT.

The chain couples TRBV18 to TRBJ2-7; TRBD1 is a possible D gene (6 bases). Trimming removed 4 bases at V and 3 bases at J, with 10 bases between. The CDR3 has 13 amino acids. Per germline, CDR1 KGHSH and CDR2 LQKENI. DNA for the CDR3: TGTGCCAGCTCACGACAGGACCTCTACGAGCAGTACTTC. It yields the protein CASSRQDLYEQYF.

The chain combines TRBV28 with TRBJ2-1, with 12 bases lining up with TRBD2. The CDR3 is 15 amino acids. The trim removed 2 bases at V and 8 bases at J, leaving 4 bases unmatched. Germline CDR1 is MDHEN and CDR2 is SYDVKM. The CDR3, as DNA: TGTGCCAGCAGTTTAAAGGGACTAGCGGGCCATGAGCAGTTCTTC. Translated, it gives CASSLKGLAGHEQFF.

In DNA form, the CDR3 reads TGTGCCAGCAGTCGACGCGGGAGGCCCTACGAGCAGTACTTC. The encoded protein is CASSRRGRPYEQYF. This chain uses TRBV5-6 with TRBJ2-7, with 8 bases matching TRBD2. Trimming at V came to 5 bases and at J to 2 bases, leaving 6 bases not matched to a gene. The CDR3 is 14 amino acids. Germline assignment: CDR1 SGHDT and CDR2 YYEEEE.

A single count supports this clone. The J gene is TRBJ2-3, the V gene TRBV28, with TRBD2 matching 10 bases. The V segment lost 6 bases and the J segment 7 bases; nucleotides outside the gene matches: 7. This CDR3 has 14 residues. Germline assignment: CDR1 MDHEN and CDR2 SYDVKM. The CDR3 loop is CASSLLAGVYTQYF. CDR3 bases: TGTGCCAGCAGCCTTCTAGCGGGAGTTTATACGCAGTATTTT. The full variable domain, in which reference TRBV28 and TRBJ2-3 provide the parts outside the CDR3, is DVKVTQSSRYLVKRTGEKVFLECVQDMDHENMFWYRQDPGLGLRLIYFSYDVKMKEKGDIPEGYSVSREKKERFSLILESASTNQTSMYLCASSLLAGVYTQYFGPGTRLTVL.

V usage is TRBV4-1 and J usage is TRBJ2-7; D may be TRBD2 (6 bases). The germline gives CDR1 MGHRA, CDR2 YSYEKL. Between the trimmed V and J ends, which lost 0 bases and 3 bases, there was a span of 15 bases. This CDR3 has 16 residues. In DNA form, the CDR3 reads TGCGCCAGCAGCCAAGATGGGACTGCCTTTTTCTACGAGCAGTACTTC. This codes for CASSQDGTAFFYEQYF.

As DNA, the CDR3 is TGTGCCAGCAGTGAGATCCGGACAGGGGCGTATAGCAATCAGCCCCAGCATTTT. The encoded protein is CASSEIRTGAYSNQPQHF. This chain connects TRBV28 to TRBJ1-5, with 9 bases identical to TRBD1. Germline values: CDR1 MDHEN, CDR2 SYDVKM. With V trimmed by 5 bases and J by 0 bases, 11 bases remained unmatched. This CDR3 is built from 18 residues.

This chain connects TRBV5-1 to TRBJ2-7; 7 bases are shared with TRBD2. V dropped 3 bases and J dropped 5; count of bases not matched to a gene: 8. Germline V gene lookup returns CDR1 SGHRS and CDR2 YFSETQ. The CDR3 is 14 residues long. In DNA form, the CDR3 reads TGCGCCAGCAGCTCCCTATGGCTAGCGGACGAGCAGTACTTC. Its translation: CASSSLWLADEQYF.

The chain links TRBV18 to TRBJ1-1, with TRBD1 as a possible D gene (5 bases). V was clipped by 4 bases and J by 0 bases, with 9 bases between them. Looked up from germline, CDR1 is KGHSH and CDR2 is LQKENI. The CDR3 covers 14 residues. CDR3 DNA sequence: TGTGCCAGCTCACAACAGGCCATGAACACTGAAGCTTTCTTT. Amino acids: CASSQQAMNTEAFF.

The chain joins TRBV9 to TRBJ1-6, with 9 bases fitting TRBD1. Germline assignment: CDR1 SGDLS and CDR2 YYNGEE. The CDR3 loop spans 15 amino acids. Germline trimming cut 3 bases from V and 9 bases from J; bases unmatched to any gene: 7. CDR3 loop: CASSAVQGAGSPLHF. CDR3 nucleotide sequence: TGTGCCAGCAGCGCAGTACAGGGGGCGGGTTCACCCCTCCACTTT.

The genes are TRBV21-1 and TRBJ1-3; TRBD1 is taken as the D call from the table, unchecked against the DNA. TRBV21-1 has pseudogene status. The CDR3 extends over 20 amino acids. The CDR3 sequence is CASSPTWTGREGDSGNTIYF. The CDR3 DNA is TGTGCCAGCAGCCCGACCTGGACAGGGAGAGAAGGGGACTCTGGAAACACCATATATTTT.

The CDR3, as DNA: TGTGCCAGCAGCGTAGAAGAAGCTCGGAACACTGAAGCTTTCTTT. It translates to CASSVEEARNTEAFF. The chain combines TRBV9 with TRBJ1-1; D is unclear. The CDR3 has 15 amino acids. V was pared by 0 bases and J by 1 base, with 10 bases between. Germline V gives CDR1 SGDLS, CDR2 YYNGEE.

This chain uses TRBV6-5 with TRBJ1-6; D is unresolved. The germline V and J ends were trimmed by 7 bases and 4 bases, with 14 bases remaining between them. CDR3 length: 15 residues. CDR1 MNHEY and CDR2 SVGAGI come from the germline V gene. The CDR3 DNA is TGTGCCAGCAATGGCGACCAACTATATAATTCACCCCTCCACTTT. Translation gives CASNGDQLYNSPLHF.

J is TRBJ2-3 and V is TRBV2; 7 bases line up with TRBD2. V lost 8 bases to trimming and J lost 1 base; unmatched junction nucleotides: 3. The CDR3 runs 13 residues. Germline CDR1 is SNHLY and CDR2 is FYNNEI. The CDR3 DNA reads as TGTGCCAGCGAGCGGGACCGCACAGATACGCAGTATTTT. Translation gives CASERDRTDTQYF.

J is TRBJ2-2 and V is TRBV5-1; TRBD2 aligns across 7 bases. CDR3 size: 16 residues. J lost 4 bases, V lost 0 bases, and 6 bases had no gene match. Per germline, CDR1 SGHRS and CDR2 YFSETQ. The chain's CDR3 is CASSLGASGLTGELFF. The CDR3 DNA reads as TGCGCCAGCAGCTTGGGGGCTAGCGGACTCACCGGGGAGCTGTTTTTT.

The chain couples TRBV4-1 to TRBJ1-5; D unclear. CDR1 and CDR2 from the germline V gene are MGHRA and YSYEKL. Trimming removed 0 bases from V and 6 bases from J, with 9 bases in between. The CDR3 spans 14 residues. For the CDR3, the DNA is TGCGCCAGCAGCCAAGAGGGAGTATTTCAGCCCCAGCATTTT. It is translated as CASSQEGVFQPQHF.